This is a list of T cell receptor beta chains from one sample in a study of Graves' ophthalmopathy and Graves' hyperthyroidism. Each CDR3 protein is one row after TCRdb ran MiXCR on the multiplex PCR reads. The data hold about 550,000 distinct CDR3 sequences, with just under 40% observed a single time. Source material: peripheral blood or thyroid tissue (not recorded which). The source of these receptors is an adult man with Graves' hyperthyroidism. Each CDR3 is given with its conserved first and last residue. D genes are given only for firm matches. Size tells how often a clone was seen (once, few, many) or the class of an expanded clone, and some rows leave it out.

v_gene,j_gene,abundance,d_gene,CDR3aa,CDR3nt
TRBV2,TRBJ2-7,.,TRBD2,CASSTGLAKHEQYF,TGTGCCAGCAGTACGGGACTAGCGAAACATGAGCAGTACTTC
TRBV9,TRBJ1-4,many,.,CASSLVDDEKLFF,TGTGCCAGCAGTCTGGTCGATGATGAAAAACTGTTTTTT
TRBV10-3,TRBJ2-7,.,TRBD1,CAISADRGYEQYF,TGTGCCATCAGTGCTGACAGGGGCTACGAGCAGTACTTC
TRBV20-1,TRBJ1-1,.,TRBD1,CSASSRQGGNTEAFF,TGCAGTGCCAGCAGTCGACAGGGAGGGAACACTGAAGCTTTCTTT
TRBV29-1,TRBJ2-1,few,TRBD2,CSVDRGTSGSGTFF,TGCAGCGTTGATCGCGGGACTAGCGGGAGCGGGACGTTCTTC
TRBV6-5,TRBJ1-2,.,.,CASNEWLPGDYGYTF,TGTGCCAGCAATGAATGGCTCCCTGGCGACTATGGCTACACCTTC
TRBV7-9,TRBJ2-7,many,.,CASSLLEQGQYF,TGTGCCAGCAGCTTACTGGAGCAAGGGCAGTACTTC
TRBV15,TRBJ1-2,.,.,CSTSRPGWGSGYTF,TGCTCCACCAGCAGGCCGGGTTGGGGGTCTGGCTACACCTTC
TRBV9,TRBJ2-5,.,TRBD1,CASSWTGGDQPQYF,TGTGCCAGCAGTTGGACAGGGGGCGATCAGCCCCAGTACTTC
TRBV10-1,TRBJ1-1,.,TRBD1,CASSAGTGGRVVTEAFF,TGCGCCAGCAGCGCTGGGACAGGGGGCAGAGTGGTCACTGAAGCTTTCTTT
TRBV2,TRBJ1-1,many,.,CASSSRIEAFF,TGTGCCAGCAGTTCGCGAATTGAAGCTTTCTTT
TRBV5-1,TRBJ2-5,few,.,CASSLGGGYQETQYF,TGCGCCAGCAGCTTGGGTGGGGGGTACCAAGAGACCCAGTACTTC
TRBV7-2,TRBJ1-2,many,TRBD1,CASSRGGGPTQNYGYTF,TGTGCCAGCAGCCGAGGGGGCGGCCCCACTCAGAACTATGGCTACACCTTC
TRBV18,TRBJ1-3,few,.,CASSPSPNTIYF,TGTGCCAGCTCACCCTCACCGAACACCATATATTTT
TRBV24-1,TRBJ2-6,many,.,CATSNTGANVLTF,TGTGCCACCAGTAATACTGGGGCCAACGTCCTGACTTTC
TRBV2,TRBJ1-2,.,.,CASSRMDSNYGYAF,TGTGCCAGCAGCCGGATGGACAGTAACTATGGCTACGCCTTC